This is a list of T cell receptor beta chains from one sample in a study of T-cell memory formation after mild COVID-19. One entry per CDR3 protein, called by TCRdb with MiXCR from the 5' RACE reads. Among about 280,000 distinct CDR3 sequences listed, less than 9.5% were seen once. Specimen: PBMCs or a T cell subset sorted from them (not recorded which). These receptors all come from a man younger than 35 who had mild COVID-19 (a few samples of this study predate the infection). Cell type and time point are not known. Each CDR3 is given with its conserved first and last residue. D genes are given only for firm matches. The size field is filled for only some rows; it gives once, few, many or a size class.

few TRBJ2-2 TRBV5-5 . CASSFTPSSVTGELFF TGTGCCAGCAGCTTTACCCCGAGTTCGGTCACCGGGGAGCTGTTTTTT
once TRBJ1-2 TRBV7-9 . CASSGGDRGYGYTF TGTGCCAGCAGCGGGGGGGATCGTGGCTATGGCTACACCTTC
. TRBJ2-1 TRBV20-1 TRBD2 CSARALAGVHNEQFF TGCAGTGCTAGAGCCCTAGCGGGGGTCCACAATGAGCAGTTCTTC
. TRBJ1-5 TRBV29-1 TRBD1 CSVTTGVDQPQHF TGCAGCGTAACGACAGGGGTGGATCAGCCCCAGCATTTT
few TRBJ2-1 TRBV5-1 . CASSSDTSYNEQFF TGCGCCAGCAGCTCGGATACCTCCTACAATGAGCAGTTCTTC
. TRBJ2-2 TRBV5-1 . CASSLADSNTGELFF TGCGCCAGCAGCTTGGCGGATTCGAACACCGGGGAGCTGTTTTTT
. TRBJ2-2 TRBV9 TRBD2 CASSPRTSVIGELFF TGTGCCAGCAGCCCTCGGACTAGCGTGATCGGGGAGCTGTTTTTT
many TRBJ1-2 TRBV6-5 TRBD1 CASSPRSTGGNDGYTF TGTGCCAGCAGCCCGCGCTCGACAGGGGGCAATGACGGCTACACCTTC
few TRBJ2-1 TRBV6-4 . CASATVDPYNEQFF TGTGCCAGCGCGACAGTCGACCCATACAATGAGCAGTTCTTC
few TRBJ1-1 TRBV5-1 . CASSLDLNPNTEAFF TGCGCCAGCAGCTTGGACCTTAATCCGAACACTGAAGCTTTCTTT
many TRBJ1-1 TRBV5-4 . CASSLGSGEAFF TGTGCCAGCAGCTTGGGTTCTGGGGAAGCTTTCTTT
. TRBJ2-3 TRBV27 . CASSLGPIPDTQYF TGTGCCAGCAGTTTAGGGCCAATCCCAGATACGCAGTATTTT
. TRBJ1-2 TRBV19 . CASTLGVGNYGYTF TGTGCCAGTACGCTCGGGGTCGGTAACTATGGCTACACCTTC
. TRBJ2-1 TRBV7-9 TRBD1 CASSPDRGGDEQFF TGTGCCAGCAGCCCCGACAGGGGTGGGGATGAGCAGTTCTTC
. TRBJ1-1 TRBV12-3/TRBV12-4 . CASKAGRTEAFF TGTGCCAGCAAGGCAGGGAGGACTGAAGCTTTCTTT
few TRBJ2-3 TRBV20-1 TRBD2 CSAQPYSGNTDTQYF TGCAGTGCTCAACCTTATAGCGGGAACACAGATACGCAGTATTTT
. TRBJ1-2 TRBV6-5 . CASSYSLGYGYTF TGTGCCAGCAGTTACTCGCTGGGGTATGGCTACACCTTC
few TRBJ2-1 TRBV5-4 . CASSTRVNEQFF TGTGCCAGCAGCACTAGGGTCAATGAGCAGTTCTTC
few TRBJ2-4 TRBV4-2 . CASTLLGLGGTKNIQYF TGTGCCAGCACCCTACTCGGCCTGGGGGGAACCAAAAACATTCAGTACTTC
many TRBJ1-2 TRBV4-2 . CASSQQPQDSYGYTF TGTGCCAGCAGCCAACAACCCCAGGACAGTTATGGCTACACCTTC
few TRBJ1-6 TRBV7-9 . CASSLGGGLPTNSPLHF TGTGCCAGCAGCTTAGGAGGAGGACTCCCAACCAATTCACCCCTCCACTTT
. TRBJ2-1 TRBV6-5 TRBD1 CASSLGQGKGEQFF TGTGCCAGCAGTCTCGGACAGGGGAAGGGGGAGCAGTTCTTC
many TRBJ2-1 TRBV7-9 . CASSPPETANEQFF TGTGCCAGCAGCCCGCCCGAGACGGCAAATGAGCAGTTCTTC
many TRBJ2-5 TRBV11-2 . CASSPKREGASRETQYF TGTGCCAGCAGCCCCAAGAGGGAGGGGGCGAGTCGAGAGACCCAGTACTTC
. TRBJ2-3 TRBV27 TRBD1 CASSRGPSDTQYF TGTGCCAGTTCGAGGGGGCCGTCAGATACGCAGTATTTT
. TRBJ2-1 TRBV7-2 . CASRPGLANEQFF TGTGCCAGCAGGCCAGGGTTAGCGAATGAGCAGTTCTTC
. TRBJ2-2 TRBV5-1 . CASSLRGDSTGELFF TGCGCCAGCAGCTTGCGCGGGGACAGCACCGGGGAGCTGTTTTTT
few TRBJ2-2 TRBV20-1 . CSASHSGELFF TGCAGTGCTAGCCATTCAGGGGAGCTGTTTTTT
. TRBJ2-2 TRBV29-1 . CSVEITGDTGELFF TGCAGCGTTGAAATCACGGGGGACACCGGGGAGCTGTTTTTT
. TRBJ2-1 TRBV5-1 . CASSVQQGLRSYNEQFF TGCGCCAGCAGCGTCCAGCAGGGCCTTCGCTCCTACAATGAGCAGTTCTTC
. TRBJ2-2 TRBV5-1 . CASSLWDGGGELFF TGCGCCAGCAGCTTGTGGGACGGTGGCGGGGAGCTGTTTTTT
. TRBJ1-6 TRBV6-5 . CASSYRDQNSPLHF TGTGCCAGCAGTTACCGGGACCAAAATTCACCCCTCCACTTT
few TRBJ2-4 TRBV5-1 . CASRSRYRGGIQYF TGCGCCAGCAGATCCAGGTATAGGGGCGGCATTCAGTACTTC
. TRBJ2-7 TRBV29-1 . CSGLRGYEQYF TGCAGCGGCCTCAGGGGCTACGAGCAGTACTTC
. TRBJ2-3 TRBV7-2 . CAGSFEGTSPDTQYF TGTGCCGGCAGCTTTGAAGGGACTTCCCCAGATACGCAGTATTTT
once TRBJ2-3 TRBV13 TRBD2 CASSLGGAGHDTQYF TGTGCCAGCAGCCTCGGGGGGGCCGGGCATGATACGCAGTATTTT
. TRBJ2-3 TRBV20-1 . CSAPPATDTQYF TGCAGTGCCCCCCCGGCCACAGATACGCAGTATTTT
many TRBJ1-1 TRBV5-1 . CASSLAGGGTAEAFF TGCGCCAGCAGCTTGGCCGGGGGGGGAACAGCTGAAGCTTTCTTT
. TRBJ2-5 TRBV5-5 TRBD2 CASSLSSGGAGETQYF TGTGCCAGCAGCTTGTCCAGCGGGGGGGCCGGAGAGACCCAGTACTTC
few TRBJ2-3 TRBV5-1 . CASSPRVAGSTDTQYF TGCGCCAGCAGCCCCCGGGTGGCAGGGAGCACAGATACGCAGTATTTT
few TRBJ2-1 TRBV19 TRBD2 CASTVTSGGALNEQFF TGTGCCAGTACCGTCACCAGCGGGGGGGCTCTCAATGAGCAGTTCTTC
many TRBJ2-5 TRBV5-1 . CASSPGGDGETQYF TGCGCCAGCAGCCCAGGTGGAGATGGAGAGACCCAGTACTTC
few TRBJ1-2 TRBV4-3 . CASSQASTGTYGYTF TGCGCCAGCAGCCAAGCTTCCACAGGGACCTATGGCTACACCTTC
. TRBJ2-4 TRBV14 . CASSQVGGLGGPKNIQYF TGTGCCAGCAGCCAAGTAGGAGGGCTAGGGGGGCCCAAAAACATTCAGTACTTC
few TRBJ1-1 TRBV5-1 . CASSLVSQGTEAFF TGCGCCAGCAGCTTGGTCTCTCAGGGCACTGAAGCTTTCTTT
few TRBJ1-2 TRBV6-5 . CASSPVPAYGYTF TGTGCCAGCAGCCCAGTTCCCGCCTATGGCTACACCTTC
. TRBJ2-3 TRBV7-8 TRBD1 CASRVRDRITDTQYF TGTGCCAGCAGGGTCCGGGACAGGATTACAGATACGCAGTATTTT
few TRBJ2-1 TRBV2 . CASSGFNEQFF TGTGCCAGCAGTGGGTTCAATGAGCAGTTCTTC
many TRBJ1-5 TRBV6-5 TRBD1 CASSYGGRGHQPQHF TGTGCCAGCAGTTACGGGGGCAGGGGGCATCAGCCCCAGCATTTT
. TRBJ1-1 TRBV5-1 . CASSSDNTEAFF TGCGCCAGCAGCTCAGATAACACTGAAGCTTTCTTT
many TRBJ2-2 TRBV6-5 TRBD1 CASSSTGGKSGELFF TGTGCCAGCAGTTCGACAGGGGGGAAGTCCGGGGAGCTGTTTTTT
. TRBJ1-3 TRBV4-1 . CASSQGAPLRYSGNTIYF TGCGCCAGCAGCCAAGGGGCCCCCCTTCGGTACTCTGGAAACACCATATATTTT
many TRBJ1-2 TRBV29-1 TRBD1 CSVGAGGRGSYGYTF TGCAGCGTTGGGGCAGGGGGTCGTGGTAGCTATGGCTACACCTTC
few TRBJ1-3 TRBV7-2 . CASSLRAASSGNTIYF TGTGCCAGCAGCTTAAGAGCCGCCAGCTCTGGAAACACCATATATTTT
. TRBJ1-2 TRBV12-3/TRBV12-4 . CASSQGEGYTF TGTGCCAGCAGTCAAGGGGAAGGCTACACCTTC
. TRBJ1-5 TRBV27 . CASRGWGDSNQPQHF TGTGCCAGCAGGGGGTGGGGGGATAGCAATCAGCCCCAGCATTTT
. TRBJ1-2 TRBV13 . CASIKRDQFNYGYTF TGTGCCAGCATCAAGAGAGATCAGTTCAACTATGGCTACACCTTC
. TRBJ2-1 TRBV7-9 . CASSSLAVDYYEQFF TGTGCCAGCAGCTCCCTCGCGGTTGACTACTATGAGCAGTTCTTC
many TRBJ1-2 TRBV12-3/TRBV12-4 . CASSSVNQGRGGYTF TGTGCCAGCAGTTCGGTGAACCAGGGCCGGGGAGGCTACACCTTC